These T cell receptor beta chains were read from a single sample in a study of blood T cell repertoires in COVID-19. Clones were sequenced by immunoSEQ multiplex PCR, and TCRdb holds only the in-frame ones, with some missing. This sample yields some 200,000 clones, of which 81% are seen a single time; about 8.9% belongs to the top ten. Sequenced input: PBMCs or T cells enriched from blood (not recorded which). These receptors all come from a woman in her forties or fifties with acute COVID-19. Both conserved end residues are part of each CDR3. The D gene is left open where the match is weak. Not all rows give a size; the values are once, few, many and, for expanded clones, a class.

>once|TRBV5-1|TRBJ1-6|.
TGCGCCAGCAGCTTGGCCGGAGGGGAGGTTTTCTCACCCCTCCACTTT
CASSLAGGEVFSPLHF
>.|TRBV4-3|TRBJ1-2|.
TGCGCCAGCAGCCAATTCGGGTTTGGTGATGGCTACACCTTC
CASSQFGFGDGYTF
>.|TRBV4-3|TRBJ2-4|TRBD1
TGCGCCAGCAGCCAAGAGGGGGCCTGGGACAGGGGACCAAAAAACATTCAGTACTTC
CASSQEGAWDRGPKNIQYF
>.|TRBV18|TRBJ2-7|.
TGTGCCAGCTCACTCCGGGACACTTCCTACGAGCAGTACTTC
CASSLRDTSYEQYF
>.|TRBV5-1|TRBJ2-7|TRBD1
TGCGCCAGCAGCGCGACGCGGACAGGGGGCTCCTACGAGCAGTACTTC
CASSATRTGGSYEQYF
>few|TRBV7-6|TRBJ1-1|.
TGTGCCAGCAGCTCAGAGATCGGGGTTCGGACTGAAGCTTTCTTT
CASSSEIGVRTEAFF
>.|TRBV9|TRBJ2-1|TRBD2
TGTGCCAGCAGCGTAGGGGTAGCGGGAGACTACAATGAGCAGTTCTTC
CASSVGVAGDYNEQFF
>few|TRBV7-8|TRBJ1-2|.
TGTGCCAGCAGCTTACAGGGGATTGAAATCTATGGCTACACCTTC
CASSLQGIEIYGYTF
>few|TRBV7-8|TRBJ1-6|.
TGTGCCAGCAGCTTAGTAGGCAGGGGAAATTCACCCCTCCACTTT
CASSLVGRGNSPLHF
>.|TRBV11-3|TRBJ1-6|.
TGTGCCAGCAGCTTAGTCTTCAGGGCCAGCTCCTATAATTCACCCCTCCACTTT
CASSLVFRASSYNSPLHF
>.|TRBV28|TRBJ2-5|TRBD2
TGTGCACACCCCACGGGTCGGGGGGCGACCCCGGGACTAGCGGTGTACCAAGAGACCCAGTACTTC
CAHPTGRGATPGLAVYQETQYF
>.|TRBV9|TRBJ1-1|.
TGTGCCAGCAGCGTAGTCGCTGAAGCTTTCTTT
CASSVVAEAFF
>.|TRBV5-5|TRBJ2-4|TRBD2
TGTGCCAGCAGCCGCGGGGGACCCCTAGCCAAAAACATTCAGTACTTC
CASSRGGPLAKNIQYF
>.|TRBV9|TRBJ2-1|TRBD1
TGTGCCAGCAGCGTAGTAGGGACAGGGTGGAATGAGCAGTTCTTC
CASSVVGTGWNEQFF
>few|TRBV11-2|TRBJ2-5|TRBD1
TGTGCCAGCAGCCGGGGACAGCTCCAAGAGACCCAGTACTTC
CASSRGQLQETQYF
>.|TRBV28|TRBJ1-5|.
TGTGCCAGCAGTCCAAGAGGAGGGGAGAGGGGAGTTAGGCAGCCCCAGCATTTT
CASSPRGGERGVRQPQHF
>.|TRBV11-2|TRBJ1-1|.
TGTGCCAGCAGCTTGCCCCCTGGAGGGAAGTTCACTGAAGCTTTCTTT
CASSLPPGGKFTEAFF
>.|TRBV29-1|TRBJ2-3|TRBD2
TGCAGCGTTGAAGGTCTAGCGGGAGGGTCTAGCACAGATACGCAGTATTTT
CSVEGLAGGSSTDTQYF
>once|TRBV18|TRBJ2-3|TRBD1
TGTGCCAGCTCACCGACGACAGGGATGATGGATACGCAGTATTTT
CASSPTTGMMDTQYF
>.|TRBV29-1|TRBJ1-3|.
TGCAGCGTTGGAAGGGGTGATGGAAACACCATATATTTT
CSVGRGDGNTIYF
>once|TRBV5-1|TRBJ2-5|TRBD1
TGCGCCAGCAGCCCCTCGAACAGGGGGCGTGAGACCCAGTACTTC
CASSPSNRGRETQYF
>.|TRBV18|TRBJ1-1|.
TGTGCCAGCTCACCTAGGGGCCGTGAAGCTTTCTTT
CASSPRGREAFF
>.|TRBV15|TRBJ1-2|TRBD1
TGTGCCACCAGCAGAGACCGGGGGACAGCCTACGTCTATGGCTACACCTTC
CATSRDRGTAYVYGYTF
>few|TRBV3-1/TRBV3-2|TRBJ1-6|.
TGTGCCAGCAGCGAACGGGGGTCCTATAATTCACCCCTCCACTTT
CASSERGSYNSPLHF
>.|TRBV5-4|TRBJ1-1|.
TGTGCCAGCAGCTTGGTGGGACACAACACTGAAGCTTTCTTT
CASSLVGHNTEAFF
>.|TRBV28|TRBJ2-7|TRBD1
TGTGCCAGCATCAAACCGGGACAGGGGGTCCACGAGCAGTACTTC
CASIKPGQGVHEQYF
>.|TRBV15|TRBJ2-3|.
TGTGCCACCAGCAGACGACAGGAGACCTATACGCAGTATTTT
CATSRRQETYTQYF
>.|TRBV28|TRBJ1-6|.
TGTGCCAGCAGTTTAAGTGGGGCTCGTAATTCACCCCTCCACTTT
CASSLSGARNSPLHF
>.|TRBV28|TRBJ1-2|TRBD1
TGTGCCAGCAGTTTAGGAACAGGGGGTCATGGCTACACCTTC
CASSLGTGGHGYTF
>.|TRBV5-1|TRBJ1-6|.
TGCGCCAGCAGCTTTAATCAGGGTAGCTCACCCCTCCACTTT
CASSFNQGSSPLHF
>.|TRBV4-2|TRBJ2-1|TRBD2
TGTGCCAGCAGCCAGGAGATAAGCGGGAGGGCCGATGAGCAGTTCTTC
CASSQEISGRADEQFF
>.|TRBV7-6|TRBJ1-1|TRBD1
TGTGCCAGCAGCTTAGGCCAGGGGGCTCAGGCTGAAGCTTTCTTT
CASSLGQGAQAEAFF
>.|TRBV28|TRBJ1-1|TRBD1
TGTGCCAGCAGTTGGGCAGGGGGGATCGAAGCTTTCTTT
CASSWAGGIEAFF
>.|TRBV5-1|TRBJ1-3|TRBD1
TGCGCCAGCAGCTTCTCCACAGGGGTTCCGTTAAGAAACACCATATATTTT
CASSFSTGVPLRNTIYF
>.|TRBV28|TRBJ2-7|.
TGTGCCAGCAGGCCCCCCGGAGGAACCTACGAGCAGTACTTC
CASRPPGGTYEQYF
>.|TRBV7-9|TRBJ2-7|TRBD1
TGTGCCAGCAGCTTTATTCCCGGGACAGGTATTTACGAGCAGTACTTC
CASSFIPGTGIYEQYF
>.|TRBV20-1|TRBJ2-1|TRBD2
TGCAGTGCTAGTAGGGGCCGGGGGGCCTACAATGAGCAGTTCTTC
CSASRGRGAYNEQFF
>.|TRBV5-1|TRBJ2-3|TRBD1
TGCGCCAGCAGCTGGGGGACAGGGGGCTTTCGGACAGATACGCAGTATTTT
CASSWGTGGFRTDTQYF
>.|TRBV5-4|TRBJ2-4|.
TGTGCCAGCAGCTTGGAACAGAAAAACATTCAGTACTTC
CASSLEQKNIQYF
>.|TRBV9|TRBJ2-5|.
TGTGCCAGCAGCACCAGCGATGAGACCCAGTACTTC
CASSTSDETQYF
>.|TRBV6-2/TRBV6-3|TRBJ2-1|TRBD2
TGTGCCAGCAGTTACACAGGACTAGCGAGCTACAATGAGCAGTTCTTC
CASSYTGLASYNEQFF
>.|TRBV4-1|TRBJ2-5|TRBD2
TGCGCCAGCAGCCAAGAGCCAGCGGGGGCCAGGGAGACCCAGTACTTC
CASSQEPAGARETQYF
>.|TRBV7-2|TRBJ2-7|.
TGTGCCAGCAGCTTAAGTTCTATTTTGAGCTCCTACGAGCAGTACTTC
CASSLSSILSSYEQYF
>.|TRBV27|TRBJ1-1|TRBD1
TGTGCCAGCAGGAAGGGACAGGGGGGTTTTAACACTGAAGCTTTCTTT
CASRKGQGGFNTEAFF
>.|TRBV7-2|TRBJ2-6|TRBD2
TGTGCCAGCAGTTCGACTAGCGGGAGCTTTGGGGCCAACGTCCTGACTTTC
CASSSTSGSFGANVLTF
>.|TRBV27|TRBJ1-5|TRBD1
TGTGCCAGCAGTCCAAGGGGGCGGAATCAGCCCCAGCATTTT
CASSPRGRNQPQHF
>.|TRBV5-6|TRBJ2-3|.
TGTGCCAGCAGCTTGTACGGCGGCAACACAGATACGCAGTATTTT
CASSLYGGNTDTQYF
>.|TRBV7-9|TRBJ1-2|TRBD1
TGTGCCAGCAGCTCCGGACAGGGCTGGGGCTACACCTTC
CASSSGQGWGYTF
>.|TRBV23-1|TRBJ1-5|.
TGCGCCACAAATGTTAGATCCGTTTCCCCAAAGCCGGGCAATCAGCCCCAGCATTTT
CATNVRSVSPKPGNQPQHF